This TCR beta chain comes out of a study of Ad26.COV2.S vaccination and SARS-CoV-2 variants. Study-wide background: By the intramuscular route, Ad26.COV2.S was given once, or twice 56 days apart.

Treatment given: around 19 received Ad26.COV2.S at low or high dose, single or two shots; 5 received placebo; per-sample allocation not given. Collection of samples fell on day 63 after the first vaccine or placebo injection. The CDR3 loop spans 15 amino acids. Losses at the gene ends were 5 bases for V and 7 bases for J; bases not matched to a gene: 7. Germline CDR1 KGHSH, CDR2 LQKENI. Clones were sequenced by immunoSEQ multiplex PCR, and TCRdb holds only the in-frame ones, with some missing. The sample has more than 300,000 clones; around four fifths are singletons. The rearrangement joins TRBV18 to TRBJ2-6, with TRBD1 matching over 8 bases. The sequence was collected from a person aged 18 to 59 who received the Ad26.COV2.S COVID-19 vaccine or a placebo. Sequences were derived from peripheral blood, sampled in a trial of Ad26.COV2.S vaccine versus placebo. CDR3: CASSVRTGSANVLTF. The CDR3 DNA sequence: TGTGCCAGCTCAGTCCGGACAGGGAGCGCCAACGTCCTGACTTTC.